The clone carrying this T cell receptor (beta chain) has ten or more counts. What it binds is not known. The read finishes 3 residues shy of the CDR3 end, and the germline J gene is used to complete it. Germline lookup yields CDR1 WNHNN and CDR2 SYGVQD (reference sequence). V gave up 0 bases and J gave up 1 base, with 12 bases separating them. CDR3 size: 17 residues. The record originates from a study of T cell clonality in common variable immunodeficiency. Overall study results and limits: Fewer TCRbeta clones were shared among CVID subjects than controls.

Using immunoSEQ multiplex PCR, the repertoire was profiled, and TCRdb retains in-frame clones only, with some absent. Singletons are absent from the sample, which has about 35,000 clones. The sequenced sample was peripheral blood mononuclear cells. The source is a person aged 18 to 70 in good health. The V call is TRBV10-1, the J call TRBJ2-2, with TRBD1 as a possible D gene (6 bases). CDR3 bases read: TGCGCCAGCAGTGAGTCGGTCCCCAGGGGGAACACCGGGGAG. Protein sequence: CASSESVPRGNTGE. The full CDR3 is CASSESVPRGNTGELFF.